This T cell receptor (beta chain) was recorded in a study of shared clonotypes between healthy human individuals. Between the trimmed V and J ends, which lost 4 bases and 1 base, there was a span of 13 bases. CDR3 length: 15 residues. Germline lookup yields CDR1 SGHAT and CDR2 FQNNGV. Authors' processing steps: There were no quality scores in the junction-only immunoSEQ sequences, so filtering differed. Generated by immunoSEQ multiplex PCR, the TCRdb table keeps only in-frame clones and is missing some. From that table come the V and J calls and clone size; the DNA was used to work out D and trimming. The table has about 1 million clones, around 76% seen once; the top ten hold 1.2% to 1.5%. The donors, all of them Caucasian adults, lived in Nashville, Tennessee. Into CD45RA+ naive and CD45RA-negative memory subsets, the CD4+ cells were split.

Input material: memory CD4+ T cells sorted from blood. Subset noted: CD45RA-negative fraction. The receptor comes from a young man in good health. The chain links TRBV11-2 to TRBJ2-5; tentatively, D is TRBD1 or TRBD2 (6 bases each). DNA of the CDR3: TGTGCCAGCAGCTCCCGGGGGCAACCCCAAGAGACCCAGTACTTC. This translates into CASSSRGQPQETQYF. Together with reference TRBV11-2 and TRBJ2-5, the CDR3 gives the full variable domain: EAGVAQSPRYKIIEKRQSVAFWCNPISGHATLYWYQQILGQGPKLLIQFQNNGVVDDSQLPKDRFSAERLKGVDSTLKIQPAKLEDSAVYLCASSSRGQPQETQYFGPGTRLLVL.